Each of the 3 T cell receptor beta chains below was sequenced from the same sample in a study of T cell responses to AZD1222 COVID-19 vaccine. Measured with immunoSEQ multiplex PCR; TCRdb has only the in-frame clones, and not every one. The table records about 130,000 clones, approximately 89% of them present only once. The sample consisted of peripheral blood, taken on day 0 of AZD1222 vaccination. These receptors all stem from an adult in good health.

The chain employs TRBV9 and TRBJ2-7; D is unresolved. This CDR3 region has 14 residues. The V end was cut by 0 bases, the J end by 4 bases, with 11 bases between. The germline V gene has CDR1 SGDLS and CDR2 YYNGEE. The CDR3 coding sequence is TGTGCCAGCAGCGTAGCTAGTGTGAGTTACGAGCAGTACTTC. It yields the protein CASSVASVSYEQYF.

The genes are TRBV30 and TRBJ2-3; D unclear. V was trimmed by 0 bases and J by 3 bases, leaving 13 bases between them. This CDR3 region has 15 residues. The germline V gene encodes CDR1 GTSNPN and CDR2 SVGIG (reference sequence). CDR3 in amino acids: CAWSVWGIVTDTQYF. For the CDR3, the DNA is TGTGCCTGGAGTGTATGGGGAATTGTAACAGATACGCAGTATTTT.

The chain recombines TRBV3-1 (or the pseudogene TRBV3-2) with TRBJ1-2; unclear D gene. Trimming left V 1 base short and J 0 bases short, with 3 bases between. Per the germline V gene, CDR1 is LGHDT and CDR2 is YNNKEL (reference sequence). The CDR3 covers 13 residues. CDR3 loop: CASSQVPNYGYTF. CDR3 nucleotides: TGTGCCAGCAGCCAAGTTCCTAACTATGGCTACACCTTC.